The 24 T cell receptor beta chains presented below share a single source sample, sequenced in a study of vaccination effects on CD4 cells after COVID-19. Here immunoSEQ multiplex PCR was the method, and the copy in TCRdb shows in-frame clones only, minus some. Among 20,000 to 25,000 clones, about 69% were seen once, and the ten largest hold roughly 25%. Their target antigens are unknown. Before sequencing took place, the ViraFEST assay used viral peptide pools to expand antigen-specific CD4+ T cells. Once cultured for approximately ten days, the cells underwent separation to obtain CD4+ T cells. None of the vaccinated had previously contracted SARS-CoV-2, and their nucleocapsid antibodies tested negative. Sequences were derived from CD4+ T cells from PBMCs cultured with HCoV-NL63 spike peptides, sampled before COVID-19 vaccination. These receptors all stem from a human donor who received a COVID-19 vaccine.

The chain combines TRBV30 with TRBJ2-3; 13 bases agree with TRBD2. Germline CDR1 is GTSNPN and CDR2 is SVGIG (reference sequence). The CDR3 totals 18 residues. Trimming took 3 bases from V and 5 from J; bases not matched to a gene: 14. The CDR3 coding sequence is TGTGCCTGGAGCGCTGGCCTTGGACTAGCGGGAGAAGGAGATACGCAGTATTTT. Its protein is CAWSAGLGLAGEGDTQYF.

The genes are TRBV13 and TRBJ2-3; 11 nucleotides agree with TRBD2. Trimming removed 4 bases from V and 0 bases from J; junction bases left unmatched: 6. This CDR3 is 17 amino acids long. Germline CDR1 is PRHDT and CDR2 is FYEKMQ (reference sequence). CDR3 amino acids: CASSSRTSGQSTDTQYF. In DNA, the CDR3 is TGTGCCAGCAGCTCCCGGACTAGCGGGCAAAGCACAGATACGCAGTATTTT. The complete variable domain, with remaining parts taken from reference TRBV13 and TRBJ2-3, reads AAGVIQSPRHLIKEKRETATLKCYPIPRHDTVYWYQQGPGQDPQFLISFYEKMQSDKGSIPDRFSAQQFSDYHSELNMSSLELGDSALYFCASSSRTSGQSTDTQYFGPGTRLTVL.

V gene TRBV29-1 combines with J gene TRBJ1-2; D may be TRBD1 (6 bases). The V end lost 4 bases, the J end lost 0 bases, and 15 bases lay between the germline ends. Per germline, CDR1 SQVTM and CDR2 ANQGSEA. The CDR3 consists of 15 residues. The CDR3 nucleotides are TGCAGCGTTGCTGGGGGGGCGAATGCTAACTATGGCTACACCTTC. Translating it yields CSVAGGANANYGYTF. Supplemented by reference TRBV29-1 and TRBJ1-2, the full variable domain reads SAVISQKPSRDICQRGTSLTIQCQVDSQVTMMFWYRQQPGQSLTLIATANQGSEATYESGFVIDKFPISRPNLTFSTLTVSNMSPEDSSIYLCSVAGGANANYGYTFGSGTRLTVV.

The V and J genes are TRBV27 and TRBJ1-2, with TRBD1 identical over 7 bases. V trimming: 10 bases; J trimming: 7 bases; junction bases outside the gene matches: 12. The CDR3 sequence is 13 residues long. The germline gives CDR1 MNHEY, CDR2 SMNVEV (reference sequence). CDR3 sequence (DNA): TGTGCCACCCGGGACAGCAGATCGGGTGGCTACACCTTC. Its translation is CATRDSRSGGYTF.

The chain carries TRBV6-5 and TRBJ1-1; no reliable D call. The CDR3 has 11 residues. Germline V gene data show CDR1 as MNHEY and CDR2 as SVGAGI. Trimming removed 8 bases from V and 1 base from J, with 5 bases in between. CDR3 loop: CASSGNTEAFF. The CDR3 DNA is TGTGCCAGCTCAGGGAACACTGAAGCTTTCTTT.

CDR3 sequence (DNA): TGTGCCAGCAGCCCAGGGGGGGACGGTACGCAGTATTTT. Its translation: CASSPGGDGTQYF. The chain employs TRBV11-2 and TRBJ2-3; D possibly matches TRBD1 or TRBD2 (7 bases each). Looked up from germline, CDR1 is SGHAT and CDR2 is FQNNGV. The CDR3 runs to 13 residues. V was shortened by 5 bases and J by 8 bases, with 14 bases between the two germline ends.

There are a few counts of this clone. As DNA, the CDR3 is TGCGCCAGCAGCTTGGAGGCAGTGGATGGCTACACCTTC. Amino acids: CASSLEAVDGYTF. This chain joins TRBV5-1 and TRBJ1-2; D not resolved. The CDR3 totals 13 residues. V lost 0 bases and J 6 bases, leaving 9 bases between the germline ends. Germline assignment: CDR1 SGHRS and CDR2 YFSETQ.

The V gene is TRBV28, the J gene TRBJ2-7; TRBD2 matches 9 bases. J gave up 3 bases and V 7 bases, and 7 bases lay outside the gene matches. This CDR3 region has 14 residues. Germline V lookup: CDR1 MDHEN, CDR2 SYDVKM. The CDR3 DNA reads TGTGCCAGCAACGCCCTAGCGGGGTTCTACGAGCAGTACTTC. Its protein product is CASNALAGFYEQYF.

The rearrangement links TRBV6-2 or TRBV6-3 to TRBJ2-5; perhaps TRBD2 as D (5 bases). Germline CDR1 reads MNHEY; CDR2 reads SVGEGT. V was pared by 1 base and J by 3 bases, with 12 bases between. This CDR3 has 15 residues. CDR3 coding DNA: TGTGCCAGCAGTTACTACCCGGACTCAAAAGAGACCCAGTACTTC. Translated, it gives CASSYYPDSKETQYF.

This chain joins TRBV27 and TRBJ1-2; TRBD1 might be the D (6 bases). Germline V CDR1 and CDR2: MNHEY, SMNVEV (reference sequence). The CDR3 sequence is 13 residues long. V was pared by 6 bases and J by 6 bases, with 14 bases between. For the CDR3, the DNA is TGTGCCAGCAGCACAGGGACAAGGAATGGCTACACCTTC. Encoded protein: CASSTGTRNGYTF.

The J gene is TRBJ1-6, the V gene TRBV4-2; D gene ambiguous. In germline, CDR1 is LGHNA, CDR2 YNFKEQ. The V end was cut by 0 bases, the J end by 7 bases, with 13 bases between. The CDR3 spans 16 residues. The CDR3 sequence is CASSQDPAVGNSPLHF. Here the CDR3 DNA reads TGTGCCAGCAGCCAAGATCCGGCAGTTGGGAATTCACCCCTCCACTTT.

CDR3 sequence reads: CATSRDISGNEKLFF. CDR3 DNA sequence: TGTGCCACCAGCAGAGATATTTCGGGTAATGAAAAACTGTTTTTT. The chain joins TRBV15 to TRBJ1-4; D remains ambiguous. In germline, CDR1 is LNHNV, CDR2 YYDKDF (reference sequence). V was pared by 0 bases and J by 4 bases, with 9 bases between. There are 15 residues in the CDR3.

This clone appeared a few times. The same CDR3 is also encoded by other DNA sequences in this sample. The chain combines TRBV28 with TRBJ2-7; D gene unclear. The V end was cut by 4 bases, the J end by 1 base, with 11 bases between. The CDR3 totals 14 residues. The V gene's germline CDR1 is MDHEN and CDR2 SYDVKM. The CDR3 region has the DNA TGTGCCAGCAGTTCCCTGATTAGGTCCTACGAGCAGTACTTC. Translating it yields CASSSLIRSYEQYF.

This rearrangement joins TRBV3-1 (or the pseudogene TRBV3-2) to TRBJ1-2, with 9 nucleotides matching TRBD1. Germline CDR1 is LGHDT and CDR2 is YNNKEL (reference sequence). V shed 5 bases and J 2 bases; nucleotides not matched to a gene: 3. CDR3 length: 14 residues. The CDR3 sequence is CASSSGTGNYGYTF. The CDR3 DNA follows: TGTGCCAGCAGCTCCGGGACAGGGAACTATGGCTACACCTTC.

This chain uses TRBV7-9 with TRBJ2-7; 10 nucleotides match TRBD2. V trimming: 5 bases; J trimming: 2 bases; junction bases outside the gene matches: 18. The CDR3 runs 19 residues. Germline-derived CDR1 and CDR2 are SEHNR and FQNEAQ (reference sequence). The CDR3 sequence is CASSQFRGLAGEMPYEQYF. In DNA form, the CDR3 reads TGTGCCAGCAGCCAATTCCGCGGGCTAGCGGGGGAGATGCCCTACGAGCAGTACTTC. Drawing the rest from reference TRBV7-9 and TRBJ2-7, the complete variable domain is DTGVSQNPRHKITKRGQNVTFRCDPISEHNRLYWYRQTLGQGPEFLTYFQNEAQLEKSRLLSDRFSAERPKGSFSTLEIQRTEQGDSAMYLCASSQFRGLAGEMPYEQYFGPGTRLTVT.

The genes are TRBV27 and TRBJ1-5; D is undetermined. V was trimmed by 4 bases and J by 2 bases, leaving 15 bases between them. CDR1 and CDR2 (germline): MNHEY, SMNVEV (reference sequence). CDR3 length: 16 residues. The CDR3 spells CASSSLPLRGNQPQHF. CDR3 nucleotides: TGTGCCAGCAGTTCCCTCCCCTTACGTGGCAATCAGCCCCAGCATTTT.

In its sample, this clone was seen once. The chain combines TRBV27 with TRBJ1-4, with D perhaps TRBD1 (5 bases). The CDR3 contains 13 residues. Trimming took 5 bases from V and 14 from J, leaving 18 bases between them. The germline CDR1 and CDR2 sequences are MNHEY and SMNVEV (reference sequence). The CDR3 reads CASSGGVEPRLFF. CDR3 nucleotide sequence: TGTGCCAGCAGTGGGGGGGTAGAACCACGGCTGTTTTTT.

V gene TRBV5-4 combines with J gene TRBJ1-1; tentatively, D is TRBD1 (6 bases). Germline V gives CDR1 SGHNT, CDR2 YYREEE (reference sequence). The ends were cut back, 1 base at V and 10 bases at J, with 17 bases in the middle. This CDR3 has 14 amino acids. The chain's CDR3 is CASSLRGAEGVAFF. The CDR3, as DNA: TGTGCCAGCAGCTTGAGGGGGGCTGAGGGTGTAGCTTTCTTT.

This clone has only a few counts. The rearrangement links TRBV30 to TRBJ1-2; D possibly corresponds to TRBD1 (5 bases). The V end was cut by 2 bases, the J end by 4 bases, with 11 bases between. Germline CDR1 reads GTSNPN; CDR2 reads SVGIG (reference sequence). CDR3 length equals 13 residues. In nucleotides, the CDR3 is TGTGCCTGGAGTACGGGACCGATCTATGGCTACACCTTC. Translated: CAWSTGPIYGYTF.

The chain is built from TRBV4-3 and TRBJ1-3; no definite D call. Trimming took off 0 bases at V and 5 bases at J, with 14 bases between the two ends. The CDR3 runs 16 residues. Germline lookup yields CDR1 LGHNA and CDR2 YSLEER. CDR3 residues: CASSQEVEGTRNTIYF. The CDR3 coding sequence is TGCGCCAGCAGCCAAGAGGTTGAGGGAACCCGAAACACCATATATTTT.

V usage is TRBV3-1 (or the pseudogene TRBV3-2) and J usage is TRBJ2-3, with TRBD2 matching 9 bases. CDR1 and CDR2 from the germline V gene are LGHDT and YNNKEL (reference sequence). The CDR3 loop spans 17 amino acids. Germline trimming cut 1 base from V and 6 bases from J; bases unmatched to any gene: 11. The CDR3 is CASSQGVLAGPRDTQYF. The CDR3 DNA is TGTGCCAGCAGCCAAGGCGTTCTAGCGGGGCCTCGGGATACGCAGTATTTT.

In its sample, this clone was seen a few times. The V and J genes are TRBV7-9 and TRBJ1-1; D unresolved. The germline CDR1 and CDR2 sequences are SEHNR and FQNEAQ (reference sequence). This CDR3 is built from 13 residues. Trimming pared 9 bases from V and 2 bases from J, leaving 13 bases between. CDR3 bases: TGTGCCAGTCAGACCGGGGATAACACTGAAGCTTTCTTT. Its protein product is CASQTGDNTEAFF.

V and J are TRBV7-6 and TRBJ1-1, with 11 positions matching TRBD1. Germline CDR1 is SGHVS and CDR2 is FNYEAQ. V was pared by 0 bases and J by 5 bases, with 14 bases of the junction left unmatched. CDR3 length equals 19 residues. The CDR3 DNA sequence: TGTGCCAGCAGCTTAGCCCCTAGCCGGGACAGGGGGGTGCGGACTGAAGCTTTCTTT. Amino acids: CASSLAPSRDRGVRTEAFF. Combining the CDR3 with reference TRBV7-6 and TRBJ1-1 gives the whole variable domain GAGVSQSPRYKVTKRGQDVALRCDPISGHVSLYWYRQALGQGPEFLTYFNYEAQQDKSGLPNDRFSAERPEGSISTLTIQRTEQRDSAMYRCASSLAPSRDRGVRTEAFFGQGTRLTVV.

This chain connects TRBV10-1 to TRBJ2-3; 11 bases are shared with TRBD1. In germline, CDR1 is WNHNN, CDR2 SYGVQD (reference sequence). The CDR3 extends over 16 amino acids. The trim removed 4 bases at V and 3 bases at J, leaving 6 bases unmatched. The CDR3 protein is CASSAMDRGPTDTQYF. CDR3 coding DNA: TGCGCCAGCAGTGCAATGGACAGGGGGCCTACAGATACGCAGTATTTT.